This TCR beta chain was captured by sequencing in a study of T-cell memory formation after mild COVID-19. Overall study: TCR clusters showed largely donor specificity. Regarding the study as a whole: Clones that got smaller from day 15 to 85 had even CD4/CD8, while clones growing later tipped toward CD4+.

5'RACE with constant-segment primers built TCRalpha and TCRbeta cDNA libraries with UMIs. MiXCR, run by TCRdb on the 5' RACE reads, gives a single entry per CDR3 protein. The data contain 270,000 or so distinct CDR3 sequences, approximately 15% of them seen just once; the ten biggest clones take up roughly a fifth. Details on this clonotype: What it binds is unknown.

V was trimmed by 6 bases and J by 4 bases, leaving 16 bases between them. The CDR3 spans 14 residues. Looked up from germline, CDR1 is MNHEY and CDR2 is SVGEGT. The sample comprised PBMCs or a T cell subset sorted from them (not recorded which). The receptor was isolated from a young man who had mild COVID-19 (a few samples of this study predate the infection). Cell type and time point are not known. The chain carries TRBV6-2 or TRBV6-3 and TRBJ2-7; D gene unclear. The chain's CDR3 is CASRSPGLRYEQYV. In nucleotides, the CDR3 is TGTGCCAGCAGATCCCCGGGCCTTAGATACGAGCAGTACGTC.